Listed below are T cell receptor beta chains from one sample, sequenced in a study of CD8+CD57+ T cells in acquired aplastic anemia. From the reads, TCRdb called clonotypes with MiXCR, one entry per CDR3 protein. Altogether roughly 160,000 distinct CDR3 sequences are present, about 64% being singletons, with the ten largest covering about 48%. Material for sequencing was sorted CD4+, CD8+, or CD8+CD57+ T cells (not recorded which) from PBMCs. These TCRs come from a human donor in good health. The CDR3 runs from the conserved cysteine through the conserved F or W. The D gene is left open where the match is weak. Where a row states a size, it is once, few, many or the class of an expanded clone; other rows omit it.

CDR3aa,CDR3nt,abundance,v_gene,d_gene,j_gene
CASSSSEIGGREVGELFF,TGTGCCAGCAGCTCGTCGGAAATAGGGGGACGCGAGGTCGGGGAGCTGTTTTTT,many,TRBV7-2,.,TRBJ2-2
CASSHRGGGVEKLFF,TGTGCCAGCTCCCACAGGGGAGGCGGAGTTGAAAAACTGTTTTTT,once,TRBV14,TRBD1,TRBJ1-4
CATSSFHVEQFF,TGTGCCACCAGCAGTTTCCACGTTGAGCAGTTCTTC,.,TRBV15,.,TRBJ2-1
CASSSGGSSYNEQFF,TGTGCCAGCAGTTCGGGAGGGAGCTCCTACAATGAGCAGTTCTTC,many,TRBV2,TRBD2,TRBJ2-1
CASRQGKNTEAFF,TGTGCCAGCAGGCAGGGGAAGAACACTGAAGCTTTCTTT,.,TRBV7-2,.,TRBJ1-1
CASSPGRAHQPQHF,TGTGCCAGCAGCCCCGGACGGGCACATCAGCCCCAGCATTTT,.,TRBV7-8,.,TRBJ1-5
CASSDRESDEAFF,TGTGCCAGCAGTGACAGGGAGAGTGATGAAGCTTTCTTT,.,TRBV28,TRBD1,TRBJ1-1
CASSFGTGASYEHF,.,.,TRBV7-8,.,TRBJ1-5
CSAAPRTRPYEQYF,TGCAGTGCCGCCCCGAGGACTAGACCTTACGAGCAGTACTTC,.,TRBV20-1,TRBD2,TRBJ2-7
CSARDGHSNQPQHF,TGCAGTGCTAGAGACGGTCATAGCAATCAGCCCCAGCATTTT,.,TRBV20-1,.,TRBJ1-5
CASSFLAGAEETQYF,TGTGCCAGCAGTTTTTTAGCGGGAGCTGAAGAGACCCAGTACTTC,.,TRBV12-3/TRBV12-4,TRBD2,TRBJ2-5
CATSFIPSSGKGERDRNWNTEAFF,TGTGCCACCAGTTTTATTCCTAGCTCTGGGAAGGGGGAACGGGACAGAAACTGGAACACTGAAGCTTTCTTT,.,TRBV24-1,TRBD1,TRBJ1-1
CASSYSGTSGTTGELFF,TGTGCCAGCAGCTACTCCGGGACTAGCGGAACCACCGGGGAGCTGTTTTTT,.,TRBV7-3,TRBD2,TRBJ2-2
CASSTRDSHTGELFF,TGCGCCAGCAGCACCCGGGACTCCCACACCGGGGAGCTGTTTTTT,.,TRBV5-1,.,TRBJ2-2
CASSEGGGGSFYDGYTF,TGTGCCAGCAGCGAGGGTGGAGGGGGCAGCTTTTATGATGGCTACACCTTC,.,TRBV7-8,TRBD1,TRBJ1-2
CASSLLGLAYEQYF,TGTGCCAGCAGCTTATTGGGACTAGCGTACGAGCAGTACTTC,.,TRBV7-9,TRBD2,TRBJ2-7
CASNQVQGAKDYGYTF,TGTGCCAGCAACCAAGTACAGGGGGCGAAAGACTATGGCTACACCTTC,few,TRBV6-1,TRBD1,TRBJ1-2
CASGLAAASEQFF,TGTGCCAGCGGATTAGCGGCGGCCTCCGAGCAGTTCTTC,.,TRBV7-9,.,TRBJ2-1
CASSLLGSGYTF,TGTGCCAGCAGTTTGTTAGGTTCTGGCTACACCTTC,.,TRBV12-3/TRBV12-4,.,TRBJ1-2
CSAPPRTGQNFYEQYF,TGCAGTGCCCCGCCTCGAACGGGACAGAACTTCTACGAGCAGTACTTC,.,TRBV20-1,TRBD1,TRBJ2-7